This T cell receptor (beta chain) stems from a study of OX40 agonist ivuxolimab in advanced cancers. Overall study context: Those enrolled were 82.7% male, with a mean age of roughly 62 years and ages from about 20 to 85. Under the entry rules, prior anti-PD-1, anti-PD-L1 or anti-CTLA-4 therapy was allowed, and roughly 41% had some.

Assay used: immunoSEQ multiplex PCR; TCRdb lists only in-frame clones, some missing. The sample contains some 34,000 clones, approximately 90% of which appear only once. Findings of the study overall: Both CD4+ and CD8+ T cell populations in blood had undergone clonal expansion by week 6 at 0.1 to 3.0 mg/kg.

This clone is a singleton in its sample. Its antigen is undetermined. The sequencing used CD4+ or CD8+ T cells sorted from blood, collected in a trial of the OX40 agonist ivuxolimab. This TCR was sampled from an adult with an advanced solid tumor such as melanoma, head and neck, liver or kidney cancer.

This CDR3 is CASGGTSGIGDEQYF. Written as DNA, the CDR3 is TGTGCCAGCGGAGGGACTAGCGGGATAGGTGACGAGCAGTACTTC. The rearrangement joins TRBV6-4 to TRBJ2-7; TRBD2 aligns across 13 bases. Germline-derived CDR1 and CDR2 are MRHNA and SNTAGT. V lost 8 bases and J lost 5; bases outside the gene matches: 9. This CDR3 spans 15 amino acids.